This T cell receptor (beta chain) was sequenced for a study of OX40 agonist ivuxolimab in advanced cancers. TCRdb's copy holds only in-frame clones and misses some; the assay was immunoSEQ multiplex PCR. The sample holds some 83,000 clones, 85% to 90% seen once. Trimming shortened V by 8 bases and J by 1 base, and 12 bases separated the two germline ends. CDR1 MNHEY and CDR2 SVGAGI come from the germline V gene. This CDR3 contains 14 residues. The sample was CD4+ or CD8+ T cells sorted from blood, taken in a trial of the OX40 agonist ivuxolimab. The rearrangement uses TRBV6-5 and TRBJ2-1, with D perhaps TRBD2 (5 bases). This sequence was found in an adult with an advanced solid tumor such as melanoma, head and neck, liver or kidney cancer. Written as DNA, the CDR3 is TGTGCCAGCTCCCGACTAATTTCCTACAATGAGCAGTTCTTC. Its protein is CASSRLISYNEQFF.